There are many counts of the clone carrying this T cell receptor beta chain. Its antigen is unknown. Germline-derived CDR1 and CDR2 are SGHRS and YFSETQ. The length of the CDR3 is 15 residues. V was shortened by 0 bases and J by 0 bases, with 8 bases between the two germline ends. The data originate from a study of CD8 T cells in ankylosing spondylitis. Study outcomes and limitations: Blood from ankylosing spondylitis patients appeared to carry a characteristic roughly eight-variant TCR beta motif.

TCRdb recomputed calls from the 5' RACE reads with MiXCR, one row per CDR3 protein. The sample has about 480,000 distinct CDR3 sequences, roughly 15% seen once; the top ten hold over 0.9%. The receptor was isolated from a male donor with ankylosing spondylitis. Sequences were obtained from blood, either unsorted or a sorted T cell fraction (not recorded which). This chain joins TRBV5-1 and TRBJ2-3; a weak D match, TRBD2 (5 bases). Written as DNA, the CDR3 is TGCGCCAGCAGCTTGGTCGCGGGTAGCACAGATACGCAGTATTTT. Residues: CASSLVAGSTDTQYF. Full variable domain (remainder filled in from reference TRBV5-1 and TRBJ2-3): KAGVTQTPRYLIKTRGQQVTLSCSPISGHRSVSWYQQTPGQGLQFLFEYFSETQRNKGNFPGRFSGRQFSNSRSEMNVSTLELGDSALYLCASSLVAGSTDTQYFGPGTRLTVL.